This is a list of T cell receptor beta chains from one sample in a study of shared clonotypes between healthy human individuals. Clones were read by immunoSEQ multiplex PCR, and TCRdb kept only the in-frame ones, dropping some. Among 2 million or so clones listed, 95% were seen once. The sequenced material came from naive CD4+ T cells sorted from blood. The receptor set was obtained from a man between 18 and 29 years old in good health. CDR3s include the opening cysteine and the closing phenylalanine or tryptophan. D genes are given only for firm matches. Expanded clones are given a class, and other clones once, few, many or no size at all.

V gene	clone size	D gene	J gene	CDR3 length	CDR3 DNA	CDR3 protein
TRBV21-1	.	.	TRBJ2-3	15	TGTGCCAGCAGCAAACTCGCCGCTGGACGGAATACGCAGTATTTT	CASSKLAAGRNTQYF
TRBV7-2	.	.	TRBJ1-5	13	TGTGCCAGCAGGCAGGACTTAAATCAGCCCCAGCATTTT	CASRQDLNQPQHF
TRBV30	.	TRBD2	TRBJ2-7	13	TGTGCCTGGAGCTTAGCGGGCCCTCGCGAGCAGTACTTC	CAWSLAGPREQYF
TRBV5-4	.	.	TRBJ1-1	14	TGTGCCAGCAGCGGCGGACAGTTAAACACTGAAGCTTTCTTT	CASSGGQLNTEAFF
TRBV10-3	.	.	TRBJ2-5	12	TGTGCCATCAGTGGAGCGGGCGAGACCCAGTACTTC	CAISGAGETQYF
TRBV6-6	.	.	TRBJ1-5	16	TGTGCCAGCAGTTACAGGCTCCCCGCCTTCAATCAGCCCCAGCATTTT	CASSYRLPAFNQPQHF
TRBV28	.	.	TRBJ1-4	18	TGTGCCAGCAGTTCCTCCACCTGGGGGAGTGCGACTAATGAAAAACTGTTTTTT	CASSSSTWGSATNEKLFF
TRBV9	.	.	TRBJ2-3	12	TGTGCCAGCAAAGGTAGCACAGATACGCAGTATTTT	CASKGSTDTQYF
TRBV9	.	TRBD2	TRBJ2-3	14	TGTGCCAGCAAGCGGGGGGAAAGCACAGATACGCAGTATTTT	CASKRGESTDTQYF
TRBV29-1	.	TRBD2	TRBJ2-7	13	TGCAGCGTCGGGACTAGATTTACCTACGAGCAGTACTTC	CSVGTRFTYEQYF
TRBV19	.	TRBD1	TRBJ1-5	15	TGTGCCAGTAGGGGGACAGGGGCTGGCAATCAGCCCCAGCATTTT	CASRGTGAGNQPQHF
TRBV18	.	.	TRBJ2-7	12	TGTGCCAGCTCACCTCAGACGGGCGAGCAGTACTTC	CASSPQTGEQYF
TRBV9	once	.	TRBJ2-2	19	TGTGCCAGCAGCGTAGGGCTAGGCTCACCCCCTCGAGTTGGCGGGGAGCTGTTTTTT	CASSVGLGSPPRVGGELFF
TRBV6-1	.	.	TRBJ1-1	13	TGTGCCAGCAGTGTGGAGGGTGCCACTGAAGCTTTCTTT	CASSVEGATEAFF
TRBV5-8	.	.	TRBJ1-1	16	TGTGCCAGCAGCTCGGGAGACAGGAGAATGAACACTGAAGCTTTCTTT	CASSSGDRRMNTEAFF
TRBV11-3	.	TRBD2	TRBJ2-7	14	TGTGCCAGCAGCTCGGGACTAGCGGGAGACAAGCAGTACTTC	CASSSGLAGDKQYF
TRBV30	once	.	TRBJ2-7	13	TGTGCCTGGGCTCCGGGGGGCCCCTACGAGCAGTACTTC	CAWAPGGPYEQYF
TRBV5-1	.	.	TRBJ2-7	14	TGCGCCAGCAGCCCGGACCCTACTTCCTACGAGCAGTACTTC	CASSPDPTSYEQYF
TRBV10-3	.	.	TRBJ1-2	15	TGTGCCATCAGTGAGTCAGGGGGTTTGGGCTATGGCTACACCTTC	CAISESGGLGYGYTF
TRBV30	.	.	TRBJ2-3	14	TGTGCCTGGATCGGACAGGGAGGGGCAGATACGCAGTATTTT	CAWIGQGGADTQYF
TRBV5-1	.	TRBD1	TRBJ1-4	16	TGCGCCAGCAGCTTGGAGACAGGGGGTTTCGGTGAAAAACTGTTTTTT	CASSLETGGFGEKLFF
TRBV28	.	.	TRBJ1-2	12	TGTGCCAGCAGTTTGACAGAGTATGGCTACACCTTC	CASSLTEYGYTF
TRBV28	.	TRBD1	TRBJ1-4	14	TGTGCCAGCAGCCTTGACAGGGGGGAAGAAAAACTGTTTTTT	CASSLDRGEEKLFF
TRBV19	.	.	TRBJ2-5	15	TGTGCCAGTAGTATGAAGTGGGTAGAGGGAGAGACCCAGTACTTC	CASSMKWVEGETQYF
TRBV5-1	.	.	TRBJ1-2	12	TGCGCCAGCAGCTTGGTTTCGGAGGGCTACACCTTC	CASSLVSEGYTF
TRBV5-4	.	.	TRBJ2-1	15	TGTGCCAGCAGCTCACAGGGTAATTCGAACAATGAGCAGTTCTTC	CASSSQGNSNNEQFF
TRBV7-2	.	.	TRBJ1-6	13	TGTGCCAGCAGCTTTTCACTGTCGACACCCCTCCACTTT	CASSFSLSTPLHF
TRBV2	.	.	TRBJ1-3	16	TGTGCCAGCAGTGATCGGCTAGGGGGCTCTGGAAACACCATATATTTT	CASSDRLGGSGNTIYF
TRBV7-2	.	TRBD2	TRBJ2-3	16	TGTGCCAGCAGCTTAGATATAGCGGGGGGCACAGATACGCAGTATTTT	CASSLDIAGGTDTQYF
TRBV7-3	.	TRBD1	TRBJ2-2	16	TGTGCCAGCAGCTTAATGGGGCGAGGGGGCCCCGGGGAGCTGTTTTTT	CASSLMGRGGPGELFF
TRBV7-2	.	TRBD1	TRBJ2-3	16	TGTGCCAGCAGCTTCCCCCTGACAGGGGGTGCAGATACGCAGTATTTT	CASSFPLTGGADTQYF
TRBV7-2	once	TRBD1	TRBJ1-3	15	TGTGCCAGCAGCCGGACAGGGGGCGGTGGAAACACCATATATTTT	CASSRTGGGGNTIYF
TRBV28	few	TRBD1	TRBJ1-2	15	TGTGCCAGCAGTTTATCGGCAGGGGGGAACTATGGCTACACCTTC	CASSLSAGGNYGYTF
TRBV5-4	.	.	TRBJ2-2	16	TGTGCCAGCAGCAAAAAACAGGGCTCGTACACCGGGGAGCTGTTTTTT	CASSKKQGSYTGELFF
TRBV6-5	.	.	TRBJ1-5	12	TGTGCCAGCAGGACTACAGGACAGCCCCAGCATTTT	CASRTTGQPQHF
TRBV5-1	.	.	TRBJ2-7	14	TGCGCCAGCAGCTTGGGGACAGTGTCGGGCGAGCAGTACTTC	CASSLGTVSGEQYF
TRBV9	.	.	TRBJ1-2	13	TGTGCCAGCAGCGAAAACAGGGACCTGGGCTACACCTTC	CASSENRDLGYTF
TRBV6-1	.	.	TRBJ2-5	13	TGTGCCAGCAGCCTTGGACTGCAAGAGACCCAGTACTTC	CASSLGLQETQYF
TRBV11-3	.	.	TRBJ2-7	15	TGTGCCAGCAGCTTTTCCGGGACTGGCCCCTACGAGCAGTACTTC	CASSFSGTGPYEQYF
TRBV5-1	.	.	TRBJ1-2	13	TGCGCCAGCAGATTTGACACCCTGAATGGCTACACCTTC	CASRFDTLNGYTF
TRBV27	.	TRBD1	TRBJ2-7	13	TGTGCCAGTCAGAGACAGGGCAAGTACGAGCAGTACTTC	CASQRQGKYEQYF
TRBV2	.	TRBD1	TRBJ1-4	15	TGTGCCAGCACCCGAACAGGGGGCGCGGGTGAAAAACTGTTTTTT	CASTRTGGAGEKLFF